The 10 T cell receptor beta chains given below trace back to one sample, sequenced in a study of blood T cell repertoires in COVID-19. Data came from immunoSEQ multiplex PCR; TCRdb stores just in-frame clones and leaves some out. The sample includes 60,000 to 90,000 clones, 80% to 90% seen only once; the top ten take about 22%. The sequencing input was peripheral blood. These receptors came from a woman in her 50s with acute or convalescent COVID-19.

The rearrangement joins TRBV10-3 to TRBJ2-2; D is unclear. The length of the CDR3 is 14 residues. With 4 bases removed from V and 0 bases from J, the gap between germline ends came to 6 bases. From germline, CDR1 is ENHRY and CDR2 SYGVKD. The CDR3 sequence: CAISVYSNTGELFF. For the CDR3, the DNA is TGTGCCATCAGTGTGTACTCGAACACCGGGGAGCTGTTTTTT.

A note on this clone: At one end the junction does not follow the germline gene, possibly because of a read error. The rearrangement joins TRBV29-1 to TRBJ2-2, with TRBD2 matching 14 bases. CDR1 SQVTM and CDR2 ANQGSEA come from the germline V gene. This CDR3 spans 14 amino acids. The CDR3 bases are TGTGGGACTAGCGGGAGTTTGGACACCGGGGAGCTGTTTTTT. This gives the protein CGTSGSLDTGELFF.

This clone was seen a handful of times. The chain couples TRBV5-4 to TRBJ2-1; a weak D match, TRBD2 (6 bases). The V gene's germline CDR1 is SGHNT and CDR2 YYREEE (reference sequence). V shed 2 bases and J shed 5 bases, with 14 bases lying between them. CDR3 size: 15 residues. As DNA, the CDR3 is TGTGCCAGCAGCTTTCCCCGGGGGAGTAACAATGAGCAGTTCTTC. Its protein is CASSFPRGSNNEQFF.

V and J are TRBV11-2 and TRBJ1-5; no firm D call. CDR1 SGHAT and CDR2 FQNNGV come from the germline V gene. V was shortened by 1 base and J by 5 bases, with 6 bases between the two germline ends. This CDR3 is 13 amino acids long. The CDR3 DNA reads as TGTGCCAGCAGCTTAGTTCCTTATCAGCCCCAGCATTTT. It is translated as CASSLVPYQPQHF.

This clone was seen only once. The rearrangement joins TRBV6-5 to TRBJ2-2; D not resolved. Germline values: CDR1 MNHEY, CDR2 SVGAGI. Trimming cost V 7 bases and J 2 bases, with 14 bases left between them. This CDR3 is 15 amino acids long. The CDR3 DNA follows: TGTGCCAGCATTAACCTGGGCCCAAACACCGGGGAGCTGTTTTTT. Its translation: CASINLGPNTGELFF.

The count of this clone is one. J is TRBJ2-7 and V is TRBV18; tentative D call: TRBD2 (6 bases). V shed 0 bases and J shed 3 bases, with 15 bases lying between them. This CDR3 contains 16 residues. Germline assignment: CDR1 KGHSH and CDR2 LQKENI. CDR3 amino acids: CASSPPSEGKGYEQYF. CDR3 nucleotides: TGTGCCAGCTCACCACCTTCGGAGGGTAAGGGCTACGAGCAGTACTTC. Together with reference TRBV18 and TRBJ2-7, the CDR3 gives the full variable domain: NAGVMQNPRHLVRRRGQEARLRCSPMKGHSHVYWYRQLPEEGLKFMVYLQKENIIDESGMPKERFSAEFPKEGPSILRIQQVVRGDSAAYFCASSPPSEGKGYEQYFGPGTRLTVT.

This rearrangement joins TRBV9 to TRBJ2-7, with 10 bases matching TRBD2. The CDR3 is 15 residues long. Unmatched junction bases numbered 8, after V lost 2 bases and J lost 6 bases. CDR1 and CDR2 from the germline V gene are SGDLS and YYNGEE. Here the CDR3 DNA reads TGTGCCAGCAGCGTTGGTAGCGGGAGGATGGGCGAGCAGTACTTC. Translating it yields CASSVGSGRMGEQYF.

A single count supports this clone. The rearrangement uses TRBV5-1 and TRBJ2-5; 13 bases line up with TRBD2. There are 17 residues in the CDR3. Per germline, CDR1 SGHRS and CDR2 YFSETQ. V lost 5 bases to trimming and J lost 4 bases; unmatched junction nucleotides: 11. The CDR3 spells CASSHTGTSGAGETQYF. CDR3 DNA: TGCGCCAGCAGTCATACCGGGACTAGCGGGGCTGGAGAGACCCAGTACTTC. The full variable domain, completed using reference TRBV5-1 and TRBJ2-5, is KAGVTQTPRYLIKTRGQQVTLSCSPISGHRSVSWYQQTPGQGLQFLFEYFSETQRNKGNFPGRFSGRQFSNSRSEMNVSTLELGDSALYLCASSHTGTSGAGETQYFGPGTRLLVL.

In this sample, this clone turned up a few times. The chain links TRBV5-1 to TRBJ1-2; tentatively, D is TRBD1 (5 bases). Germline V CDR1 and CDR2: SGHRS, YFSETQ. This CDR3 region has 13 residues. Trimming removed 4 bases at V and 2 bases at J, with 9 bases between. CDR3: CASSPTVNYGYTF. CDR3 sequence (DNA): TGCGCCAGCAGCCCGACAGTCAACTATGGCTACACCTTC.

The chain recombines TRBV7-9 with TRBJ2-7; D is possibly TRBD1 (5 bases). The CDR3 extends over 13 amino acids. V lost 1 base, J lost 5 bases, and 9 bases lay in between. Germline-derived CDR1 and CDR2 are SEHNR and FQNEAQ (reference sequence). CDR3 amino acids: CASSLGGGDEQYF. CDR3 nucleotide sequence: TGTGCCAGCAGCTTAGGGGGCGGCGACGAGCAGTACTTC. Filled out from reference TRBV7-9 and TRBJ2-7, the complete variable domain reads DTGVSQNPRHKITKRGQNVTFRCDPISEHNRLYWYRQTLGQGPEFLTYFQNEAQLEKSRLLSDRFSAERPKGSFSTLEIQRTEQGDSAMYLCASSLGGGDEQYFGPGTRLTVT.